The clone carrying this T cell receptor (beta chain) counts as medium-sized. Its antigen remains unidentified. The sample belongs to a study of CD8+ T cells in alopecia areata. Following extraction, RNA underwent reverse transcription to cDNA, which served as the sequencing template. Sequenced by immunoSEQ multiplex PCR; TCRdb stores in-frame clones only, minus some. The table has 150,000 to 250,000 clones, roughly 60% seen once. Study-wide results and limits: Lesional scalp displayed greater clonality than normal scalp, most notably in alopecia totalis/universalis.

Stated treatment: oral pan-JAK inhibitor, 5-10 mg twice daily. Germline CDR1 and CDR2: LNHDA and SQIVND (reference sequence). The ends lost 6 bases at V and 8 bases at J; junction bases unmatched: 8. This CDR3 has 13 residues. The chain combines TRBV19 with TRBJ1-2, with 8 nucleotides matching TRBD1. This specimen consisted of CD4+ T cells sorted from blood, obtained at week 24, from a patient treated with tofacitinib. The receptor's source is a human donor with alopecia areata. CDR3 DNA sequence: TGTGCCAGTAGCCTTGACAGGGGAGGCGGCTACACCTTC. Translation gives CASSLDRGGGYTF.